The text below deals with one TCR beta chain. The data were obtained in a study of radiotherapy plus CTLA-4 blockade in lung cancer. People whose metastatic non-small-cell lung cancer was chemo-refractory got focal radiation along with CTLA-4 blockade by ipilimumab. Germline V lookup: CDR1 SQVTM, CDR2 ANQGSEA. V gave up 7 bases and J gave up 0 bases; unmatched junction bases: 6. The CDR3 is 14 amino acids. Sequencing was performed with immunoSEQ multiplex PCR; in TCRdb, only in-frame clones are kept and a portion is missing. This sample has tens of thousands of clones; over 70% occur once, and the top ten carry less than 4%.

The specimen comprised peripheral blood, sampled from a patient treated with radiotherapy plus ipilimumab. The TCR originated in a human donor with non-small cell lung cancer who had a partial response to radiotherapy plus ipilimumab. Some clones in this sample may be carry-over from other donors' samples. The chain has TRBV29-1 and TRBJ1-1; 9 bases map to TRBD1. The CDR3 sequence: CSAWTGVMNTEAFF. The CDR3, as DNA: TGCAGCGCTTGGACAGGGGTTATGAACACTGAAGCTTTCTTT.